This TCR beta chain was captured in a study of T-cell memory formation after mild COVID-19. Overall study context: The TCR clusters were mostly specific to one donor.

CDR3 size: 15 residues. Per the germline V gene, CDR1 is MNHEY and CDR2 is SVGEGT. The ends were cut back, 6 bases at V and 6 bases at J, with 18 bases in the middle. This clonotype has more than one count but fewer than ten. What it recognizes is unknown. Study-level findings and limits: Day 15 to 85 contracting clones showed balanced CD4/CD8; day 15 to 37 expanders favored CD4+. A subset of responding clones appeared in pre-infection memory, suggesting cross-reactive memory joined. The CD4+ clones that contracted clustered mainly within CM and EM, and the CD8+ clones concentrated in EMRA.

TCRdb re-called the 5' RACE reads with MiXCR, one entry per CDR3 protein. Among some 340,000 distinct CDR3 sequences, roughly 13% were seen once, and the ten largest hold about a fifth. The V and J genes are TRBV6-2 or TRBV6-3 and TRBJ2-1, with D possibly TRBD2 on 5 matching bases. This TCR was recovered from a man younger than 35 who had mild COVID-19 (a few samples of this study predate the infection). Cell type and time point are not known. The sequencing sample was made of PBMCs or a T cell subset sorted from them (not recorded which). CDR3 coding DNA: TGTGCCAGCAGCTCCCCTACAGACTACTTCAATGAGCAGTTCTTC. Its protein is CASSSPTDYFNEQFF.